This T cell receptor (beta chain) was captured in a study of Ad26.COV2.S vaccination and SARS-CoV-2 variants. Looked up from germline, CDR1 is SQVTM and CDR2 is ANQGSEA. The germline V and J ends were trimmed by 5 bases and 4 bases, with 14 bases remaining between them. CDR3 length equals 13 residues. The table lists this clone with a count of one. What it binds is not known. Profiled with immunoSEQ multiplex PCR; TCRdb holds only in-frame clones, not every one. The sample includes about 180,000 clones, 87% of them seen just once. Regarding the study as a whole: Placebo recipients trailed vaccine recipients in spike-specific TCR breadth. In vaccinated individuals, spike-specific CD8+ and CD4+ T cell responses reportedly displayed substantial breadth.

The sequencing used peripheral blood, collected after recovery from COVID-19. The rearrangement joins TRBV29-1 to TRBJ2-5, with a tentative D call TRBD2 (6 bases). The TCR was taken from a human donor who had recovered from COVID-19. The CDR3 here is CSVPALGGETQYF. The CDR3 DNA sequence: TGCAGCGTTCCGGCCTTGGGAGGAGAGACCCAGTACTTC. The full variable domain, completed using reference TRBV29-1 and TRBJ2-5, is SAVISQKPSRDICQRGTSLTIQCQVDSQVTMMFWYRQQPGQSLTLIATANQGSEATYESGFVIDKFPISRPNLTFSTLTVSNMSPEDSSIYLCSVPALGGETQYFGPGTRLLVL.